Described below is a single T cell receptor (beta chain) sequence and its context. Its antigen is not known. The sample is drawn from a study of early T cells in non-severe SARS-CoV-2 infection. Overall study findings and caveats: The VDJdb matching leaned toward anti-spike CD8 responses and overlooked private and CD4 specificities.

TCRdb re-derived calls from the 5' RACE reads in MiXCR, one entry per CDR3 protein. This table has some 63,000 distinct CDR3 sequences, over 10% appearing once. This clonotype was sampled from an adult who was a healthcare worker with PCR-confirmed SARS-CoV-2 infection or an uninfected control (not recorded which). The specimen sequenced was whole blood.

CDR3 loop: CASSHQWDTQYF. The CDR3 bases are TGTGCCAGCAGCCACCAATGGGATACGCAGTATTTT. The chain links TRBV7-2 to TRBJ2-3; no clear D. CDR3 length: 12 amino acids. V was cut by 5 bases and J by 6 bases, with 9 bases left in between. Germline assignment: CDR1 SGHTA and CDR2 FQGNSA.